This TCR beta chain stems from a study of technical replicates of blood from a few donors. The repertoire was sequenced with immunoSEQ multiplex PCR; TCRdb's copy has only in-frame clones and lacks some. Of tens of thousands of clones in the sample, roughly 93% were seen once. CDR3 size: 11 residues. CDR1 LNHDA and CDR2 SQIVND come from the germline V gene (reference sequence). The V end lost 1 base, the J end lost 9 bases, and 7 bases lay between the germline ends. Sequencing was done on a sample of PBMCs. This TCR was recovered from a human donor in good health. Some clones in this sample may be carry-over from other donors' samples. This chain links TRBV19 with TRBJ2-7; tentative D call: TRBD1 (5 bases). The CDR3 loop is CASSIGGRQYF. The CDR3 coding sequence is TGTGCCAGTAGTATAGGGGGCCGGCAGTACTTC.